This T cell receptor (beta chain) was retrieved from a study of T cell repertoires in cytomegalovirus infection. Study-wide context: The public TCR beta signatures pointed to both CMV infection and matching HLA type. Study results and limitations: The cumulative frequency of public TCR beta families distinguished individuals who carried CMV together with the relevant HLA. Clonotype analysis showed dominance of the ex vivo response by HLA-C-restricted CMV-specific TCR beta clonotypes.

TCRdb itself ran the reads through MiXCR, one entry per CDR3 protein. Of over 100,000 distinct CDR3 sequences detected, roughly a tenth appear once; the ten largest clones hold approximately 30%. The CDR3 sequence is 13 residues long. The V end was cut by 3 bases, the J end by 6 bases, with 11 bases between. Germline V CDR1 and CDR2: SGHTA, FQGNSA. This clonotype showed up many times. The target antigen is unknown. J is TRBJ1-2 and V is TRBV7-2, with D perhaps TRBD1 (6 bases). Material for sequencing was PBMCs, sequenced either directly or after in vitro stimulation (not recorded which). The TCR sequence derives from a human donor in good health (CMV status not recorded). Some clones in this sample may be carry-over from other donors' samples. CDR3 residues: CASSLQGRHGYTF. The CDR3 DNA follows: TGTGCCAGCAGCTTGCAGGGGAGGCATGGCTACACCTTC.